These T cell receptor beta chains were read from a single sample in a study of cytomegalovirus exposure and HLA in healthy donors. Assay: immunoSEQ multiplex PCR; the TCRdb copy retains only in-frame clones and omits some. The table has approximately 150,000 clones, 65% to 80% seen once; the top ten hold 1.6%. Source material: PBMCs. Source of these receptors: a woman in her thirties in good health and CMV-seronegative. CDR3s include the opening cysteine and the closing phenylalanine or tryptophan. D genes are given only for firm matches. Some rows have no size entry. The others give once, few or many, or a class for an expanded clone.

>NA|TRBV11-3|TRBJ1-1|NA
CASSLGESEAFF
>NA|TRBV1|TRBJ2-3|NA
CTSRGLADKQYF
>few|TRBV28|TRBJ2-1|TRBD2
CASSPTLGLAIYNEQFF
>NA|TRBV5-1|TRBJ1-2|NA
CASGRQLDGYTF
>NA|TRBV27|TRBJ2-5|TRBD2
CASGPRGSGTRGTQYF
>NA|TRBV27|TRBJ2-3|NA
CASSLNVRGTDTQYF
>NA|TRBV2|TRBJ2-2|NA
CASSEVRGDGELFF
>NA|TRBV6-1|TRBJ1-2|NA
CASNVLVQKENGYTF
>NA|TRBV29-1|TRBJ2-1|NA
CSVVPQGRLFGDEQFF
>NA|TRBV6-6|TRBJ2-2|TRBD1
CASSHDREQDTGELFF
>NA|TRBV5-1|TRBJ2-3|NA
CASSPLTGSTDTQYF
>NA|TRBV27|TRBJ1-5|NA
CASSLQGSNQPQHF
>few|TRBV20-1|TRBJ2-1|NA
CSASQYNEQFF
>NA|TRBV23-1|TRBJ1-1|TRBD1
CASSFEDRGNTEAFF
>NA|TRBV5-1|TRBJ1-2|NA
CASRAGDGYTF
>NA|TRBV4-3|TRBJ2-2|NA
CASSQALARTGELFF
>NA|TRBV6-5|TRBJ1-6|NA
CASSYEAVSPLHF
>once|TRBV18|TRBJ1-4|TRBD1
CASSPLKTGGIEKLFF
>few|TRBV28|TRBJ1-1|TRBD1
CASRAQGDAFF
>NA|TRBV20-1|TRBJ1-2|NA
CTAREDGYTF
>NA|TRBV5-1|TRBJ2-1|NA
CASSLAPGTYNEQFF
>NA|TRBV29-1|TRBJ2-3|TRBD1
CSVDKGAETSTDTQYF
>NA|TRBV18|TRBJ1-1|NA
CASSPTGQGNTEAFF
>once|TRBV9|TRBJ2-5|TRBD2
CASSGGQLAEQETQYF
>NA|TRBV18|TRBJ2-7|TRBD2
CASSPRPWDYDEQYF
>few|TRBV29-1|TRBJ2-7|NA
CSVRRYREGPYEQYF
>NA|TRBV7-8|TRBJ1-5|NA
CASSPSGHANQPQHF
>NA|TRBV7-9|TRBJ1-5|NA
CSSSLSSEPQHF
>NA|TRBV5-4|TRBJ2-5|TRBD2
CASSSSGRQNQETQYF
>NA|TRBV13|TRBJ1-1|NA
CASSFTGMNTEAFF
>NA|TRBV5-4|TRBJ1-2|NA
CASSLGVSGLGYTF
>medium-sized|TRBV6-1|TRBJ2-1|TRBD2
CASSGGLAGPNEQFF
>NA|TRBV7-2|TRBJ2-3|TRBD1
CASSLGRTGRTDTQYF
>NA|TRBV19|TRBJ1-1|NA
CASSRDPTGNTEAFF
>NA|TRBV5-4|TRBJ1-2|NA
CASSGMGQPYGYTF
>NA|TRBV9|TRBJ1-3|NA
CASSVGQLSGNTIYF
>NA|TRBV7-8|TRBJ2-7|TRBD2
CASSSSGGAVYEQYF
>NA|TRBV18|TRBJ2-7|NA
CASSPDGGQQYF
>NA|TRBV9|TRBJ2-2|NA
CASSAAGLVYTGELFF
>NA|TRBV4-2|TRBJ2-7|NA
CASSQELGLVSHEQYF
>NA|TRBV7-3|TRBJ2-1|NA
CASSSQSGQPNEQFF
>NA|TRBV4-1|TRBJ2-7|NA
CASSHPDRAYEQYF
>few|TRBV15|TRBJ1-4|TRBD1
CATSTAGDRVNEKLFF
>NA|TRBV2|TRBJ2-7|TRBD1
CASNLDRGEQYF
>NA|TRBV7-3|TRBJ1-2|TRBD1
CASSLNYGQGYGYTF
>few|TRBV7-6|TRBJ1-5|TRBD1
CASSETGTDQPQHF
>NA|TRBV5-1|TRBJ2-5|NA
CASSLGSGETQYF
>NA|TRBV20-1|TRBJ2-3|NA
CSQGNEDTQYF
>NA|TRBV4-2|TRBJ2-7|NA
CASSQVESGTSSYEQYF
>NA|TRBV28|TRBJ2-1|NA
CASSSPSWGLTYNEQFF
>NA|TRBV9|TRBJ1-6|NA
CANLQGIAYNSPLHF
>NA|TRBV18|TRBJ2-1|TRBD1
CASSPDRVAYNEQFF
>few|TRBV7-3|TRBJ2-2|NA
CASSKSTKLRPNTGELFF
>once|TRBV7-9|TRBJ1-5|NA
CASQGLNNQPQHF